This TCR beta chain stems from a study of T cells in Graves' hyperthyroidism and ophthalmopathy. Broader study findings: Model predictions of ophthalmopathy came a median 6.5 months before onset.

This clonotype came up a few times. The antigen remains unidentified. The CDR3 extends over 18 amino acids. Trimming removed 0 bases from V and 10 bases from J, with 24 bases in between. Germline V gives CDR1 SGHTA, CDR2 FQGNSA. TCR beta CDR3 regions were amplified from RNA. First-round RT-PCR of the TCR CDR3 relied on the HTBI primer set. TCRdb reprocessed the multiplex PCR reads with MiXCR, giving one entry per CDR3 protein. The table has approximately 600,000 distinct CDR3 sequences, approximately 15% seen once. About 9.4 ml fresh peripheral blood yielded the PBMCs. The receptor's source is a woman aged 18-29 years with Graves' ophthalmopathy. Source material: blood. J is TRBJ1-4 and V is TRBV7-2; no firm D call. CDR3 nucleotide sequence: TGTGCCAGCAGCTTAGCCTTCCGCAGGAGGACGGAAGAGGGAAAACTGTTTTTT. This sequence encodes CASSLAFRRRTEEGKLFF.